This is a list of T cell receptor beta chains from one sample in a study of blood T cell repertoires in COVID-19. Generated by immunoSEQ multiplex PCR, the TCRdb table keeps only in-frame clones and is missing some. The sample has roughly 300,000 clones, 80% to 95% seen once; the top ten hold about 7%. The sample was peripheral blood. Receptors were obtained from a woman aged 25 to 39 with COVID-19, enrolled during active disease. CDR3s include the opening cysteine and the closing phenylalanine or tryptophan. A D gene is named only where the DNA matches it firmly. The size of a clone is reported for some rows only, either as once, few or many, or as a class for expanded clones.

abundance: .; d_gene: TRBD1; j_gene: TRBJ2-7; v_gene: TRBV28; CDR3nt: TGTGCCAGCAGTTTGCCGTCTACAGGGGGGCACGAGCAGTACTTC; CDR3aa: CASSLPSTGGHEQYF
abundance: .; d_gene: .; j_gene: TRBJ1-2; v_gene: TRBV3-1/TRBV3-2; CDR3nt: TGTGCCAGCAGCCCCTCTTTGGGGGCTGGTGGCTACACCTTC; CDR3aa: CASSPSLGAGGYTF
abundance: .; d_gene: TRBD1; j_gene: TRBJ2-7; v_gene: TRBV5-1; CDR3nt: TGCGCCAGCAGCCTAGGACAGGGGCTTTTCGGCGAGCAGTACTTC; CDR3aa: CASSLGQGLFGEQYF
abundance: few; d_gene: .; j_gene: TRBJ1-1; v_gene: TRBV6-5; CDR3nt: TGTGCCAGCAGTTACGACAAGGTAGGGAACACTGAAGCTTTCTTT; CDR3aa: CASSYDKVGNTEAFF
abundance: .; d_gene: .; j_gene: TRBJ2-7; v_gene: TRBV28; CDR3nt: TGTGCCAGCAGCCTTGACAGCTACGAGCAGTACTTC; CDR3aa: CASSLDSYEQYF
abundance: .; d_gene: .; j_gene: TRBJ1-4; v_gene: TRBV18; CDR3nt: TGTGCCAGCTCACCAGGGAGGAATGAAAAACTGTTTTTT; CDR3aa: CASSPGRNEKLFF
abundance: .; d_gene: TRBD2; j_gene: TRBJ2-1; v_gene: TRBV27; CDR3nt: TGTGCCAGCAGTTTCGGTGAAGCGGGAGTCTACAATGAGCAGTTCTTC; CDR3aa: CASSFGEAGVYNEQFF
abundance: once; d_gene: TRBD1; j_gene: TRBJ1-1; v_gene: TRBV27; CDR3nt: TGTGCCAGCAGTTTCGACAGGGGAGGCTCTGAAGCTTTCTTT; CDR3aa: CASSFDRGGSEAFF
abundance: .; d_gene: TRBD1; j_gene: TRBJ2-5; v_gene: TRBV4-3; CDR3nt: TGCGCCAGCAGCCAAGTCCCCGGAATCCCGGGACAGCCAGAAAAAGAGACCCAGTACTTC; CDR3aa: CASSQVPGIPGQPEKETQYF
abundance: .; d_gene: TRBD1; j_gene: TRBJ1-1; v_gene: TRBV6-6; CDR3nt: TGTGCCAGCAGTTACTCGCGGACAGGGAACACTGAAGCTTTCTTT; CDR3aa: CASSYSRTGNTEAFF
abundance: .; d_gene: TRBD1; j_gene: TRBJ1-2; v_gene: TRBV28; CDR3nt: TGTGCCAGCAGTTTCCTCGACAGGGCCTACTATGGCTACACCTTC; CDR3aa: CASSFLDRAYYGYTF
abundance: .; d_gene: .; j_gene: TRBJ1-1; v_gene: TRBV6-5; CDR3nt: TGTGCCAGCAGCCTGATCAGGAACACTGAAGCTTTCTTT; CDR3aa: CASSLIRNTEAFF
abundance: .; d_gene: TRBD1; j_gene: TRBJ2-1; v_gene: TRBV24-1; CDR3nt: TGTGCCACCAAGGGACAGGGGGCTTACAATGAGCAGTTCTTC; CDR3aa: CATKGQGAYNEQFF
abundance: .; d_gene: .; j_gene: TRBJ2-5; v_gene: TRBV19; CDR3nt: TGTGCCAGTAGTATTAGTCAGGCTGAGACCCAGTACTTC; CDR3aa: CASSISQAETQYF
abundance: .; d_gene: .; j_gene: TRBJ1-1; v_gene: TRBV6-5; CDR3nt: TGTGCCAGCAGTTTGACGCAGGGGACTGAAGCTTTCTTT; CDR3aa: CASSLTQGTEAFF
abundance: .; d_gene: .; j_gene: TRBJ1-1; v_gene: TRBV29-1; CDR3nt: TGCAGCGTTGTCCAGGGCGGCACTGAAGCTTTCTTT; CDR3aa: CSVVQGGTEAFF
abundance: .; d_gene: .; j_gene: TRBJ1-6; v_gene: TRBV5-8; CDR3nt: TGTGCCAGCAGCTTGGCCGGGTCGTTGGGTTCACCCCTCCACTTT; CDR3aa: CASSLAGSLGSPLHF
abundance: once; d_gene: TRBD2; j_gene: TRBJ2-5; v_gene: TRBV6-5; CDR3nt: TGTGCCAGCAAGCGGGGCCCCTCTATCCAGGAGACCCAGTACTTC; CDR3aa: CASKRGPSIQETQYF
abundance: once; d_gene: TRBD1; j_gene: TRBJ2-7; v_gene: TRBV27; CDR3nt: TGTGCCAGCAGTAGGGGACAGGGAAGCTACCGTTCCTACGAGCAGTACTTC; CDR3aa: CASSRGQGSYRSYEQYF
abundance: .; d_gene: .; j_gene: TRBJ2-7; v_gene: TRBV11-2; CDR3nt: TGTGCCAGCACATCAGGGCTGGACTCCTACGAGCAGTACTTC; CDR3aa: CASTSGLDSYEQYF
abundance: .; d_gene: TRBD2; j_gene: TRBJ2-7; v_gene: TRBV28; CDR3nt: TGTGCCAGCAGGACCGGGGGGGCTTACGAGCAGTACTTC; CDR3aa: CASRTGGAYEQYF
abundance: once; d_gene: .; j_gene: TRBJ2-2; v_gene: TRBV2; CDR3nt: TGTGCCAGCAGCGCGACTAGTGCCAACACCGGGGAGCTGTTTTTT; CDR3aa: CASSATSANTGELFF
abundance: .; d_gene: TRBD2; j_gene: TRBJ2-5; v_gene: TRBV7-6; CDR3nt: TGTGCCAGCAGCTTAAGGCTAGCGGGAGGTGCTTGGAAGACCCAGTACTTC; CDR3aa: CASSLRLAGGAWKTQYF
abundance: .; d_gene: .; j_gene: TRBJ2-5; v_gene: TRBV11-3; CDR3nt: TGTGCCAGCAGTTTAGGAAGGCAACAGGGGAGGGAGACCCAGTACTTC; CDR3aa: CASSLGRQQGRETQYF
abundance: .; d_gene: TRBD1; j_gene: TRBJ2-7; v_gene: TRBV11-2; CDR3nt: TGTGCCAGCAGCCGGGGACAGCTGCGTGACGAGCAGTACTTC; CDR3aa: CASSRGQLRDEQYF
abundance: .; d_gene: .; j_gene: TRBJ2-1; v_gene: TRBV6-5; CDR3nt: TGTGCCAGCAGCCATACAGGTAGCTCCTACAATGAGCAGTTCTTC; CDR3aa: CASSHTGSSYNEQFF
abundance: .; d_gene: TRBD1; j_gene: TRBJ2-1; v_gene: TRBV6-5; CDR3nt: TGTGCCAGCAGCCGGACAGGGGGTAATGAGCAGTTCTTC; CDR3aa: CASSRTGGNEQFF
abundance: once; d_gene: .; j_gene: TRBJ2-5; v_gene: TRBV5-1; CDR3nt: TGCGCCAGCAGCTTGGATCCCAGGGAAGAGACCCAGTACTTC; CDR3aa: CASSLDPREETQYF